This entry describes one T cell receptor (beta chain). This record comes from a study of blood T cell repertoires in COVID-19. The wider study: The study drew acute and convalescent COVID-19 samples from the United States, Italy and Spain.

Germline lookup yields CDR1 SGHTA and CDR2 FQGNSA. J lost 10 bases, V lost 5 bases, and 8 bases had no gene match. This CDR3 has 14 amino acids. Categorization into cohorts depended on clinical history that participants reported. Here immunoSEQ multiplex PCR was the method, and the copy in TCRdb shows in-frame clones only, minus some. The sample yields roughly 300,000 clones, about 85% seen once. The TCR was taken from a woman younger than 45 who had recovered from COVID-19. The chain recombines TRBV7-2 with TRBJ1-6, with 7 bases matching TRBD1. Material for sequencing was PBMCs or T cells enriched from blood (not recorded which). The DNA for the CDR3 is TGTGCCAGCAGCCCGACGACAGGGTGGTCACCCCTCCACTTT. Translating gives CASSPTTGWSPLHF.